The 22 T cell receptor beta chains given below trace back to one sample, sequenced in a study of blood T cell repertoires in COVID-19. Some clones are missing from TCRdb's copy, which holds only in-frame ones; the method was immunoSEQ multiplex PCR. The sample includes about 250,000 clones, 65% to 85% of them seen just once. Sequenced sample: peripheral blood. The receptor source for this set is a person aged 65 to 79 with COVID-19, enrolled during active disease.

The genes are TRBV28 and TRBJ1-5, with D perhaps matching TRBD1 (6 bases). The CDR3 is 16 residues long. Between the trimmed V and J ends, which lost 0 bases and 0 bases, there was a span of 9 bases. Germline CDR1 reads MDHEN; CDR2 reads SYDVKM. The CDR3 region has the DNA TGTGCCAGCAGTTTATGGAAGGGGGTTAGCAATCAGCCCCAGCATTTT. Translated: CASSLWKGVSNQPQHF.

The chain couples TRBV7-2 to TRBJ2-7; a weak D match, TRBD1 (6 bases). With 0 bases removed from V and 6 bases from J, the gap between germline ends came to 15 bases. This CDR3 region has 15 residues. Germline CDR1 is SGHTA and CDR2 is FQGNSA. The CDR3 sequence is CASSLASGVRGEQYF. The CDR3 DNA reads TGTGCCAGCAGCTTAGCATCAGGGGTTCGAGGCGAGCAGTACTTC.

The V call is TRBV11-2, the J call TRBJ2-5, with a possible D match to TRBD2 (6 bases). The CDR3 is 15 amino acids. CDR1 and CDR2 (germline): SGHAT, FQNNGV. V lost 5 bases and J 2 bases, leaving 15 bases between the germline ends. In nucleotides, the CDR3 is TGTGCCAGCAGCACAAACCGGGCGGGGCAAGAGACCCAGTACTTC. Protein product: CASSTNRAGQETQYF.

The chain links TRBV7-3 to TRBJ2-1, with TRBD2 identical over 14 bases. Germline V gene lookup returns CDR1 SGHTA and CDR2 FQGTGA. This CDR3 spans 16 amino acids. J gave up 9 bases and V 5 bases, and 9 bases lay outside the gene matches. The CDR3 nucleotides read TGTGCCAGCAGCCCGATTGGGACTAGCGGGAGTGGTGAGCAGTTCTTC. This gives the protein CASSPIGTSGSGEQFF.

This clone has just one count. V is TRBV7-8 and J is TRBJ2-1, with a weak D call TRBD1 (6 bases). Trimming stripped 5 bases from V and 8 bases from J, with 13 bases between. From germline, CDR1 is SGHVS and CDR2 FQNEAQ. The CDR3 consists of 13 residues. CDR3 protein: CASSAQGLDEQFF. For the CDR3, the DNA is TGTGCCAGCAGCGCGCAGGGGCTGGATGAGCAGTTCTTC.

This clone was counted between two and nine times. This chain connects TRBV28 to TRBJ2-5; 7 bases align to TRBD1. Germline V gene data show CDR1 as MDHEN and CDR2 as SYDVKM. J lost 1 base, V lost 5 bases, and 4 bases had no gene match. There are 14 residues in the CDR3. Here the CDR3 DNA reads TGTGCCAGCAGTCCGACAGGGATCCAAGAGACCCAGTACTTC. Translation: CASSPTGIQETQYF. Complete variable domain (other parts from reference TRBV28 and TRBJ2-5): DVKVTQSSRYLVKRTGEKVFLECVQDMDHENMFWYRQDPGLGLRLIYFSYDVKMKEKGDIPEGYSVSREKKERFSLILESASTNQTSMYLCASSPTGIQETQYFGPGTRLLVL.

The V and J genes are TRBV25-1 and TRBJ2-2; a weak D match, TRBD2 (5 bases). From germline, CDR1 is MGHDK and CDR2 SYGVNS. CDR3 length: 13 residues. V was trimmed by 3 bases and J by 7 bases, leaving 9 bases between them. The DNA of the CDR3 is TGTGCCAGCAGTGACACTAGGCTCGGGGAGCTGTTTTTT. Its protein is CASSDTRLGELFF.

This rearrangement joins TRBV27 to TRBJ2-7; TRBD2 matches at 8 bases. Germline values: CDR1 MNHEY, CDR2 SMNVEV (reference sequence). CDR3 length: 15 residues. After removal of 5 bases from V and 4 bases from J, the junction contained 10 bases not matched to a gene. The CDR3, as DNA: TGTGCCAGCAGTCCAATTCCGGGAGGGCCGTACGAGCAGTACTTC. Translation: CASSPIPGGPYEQYF.

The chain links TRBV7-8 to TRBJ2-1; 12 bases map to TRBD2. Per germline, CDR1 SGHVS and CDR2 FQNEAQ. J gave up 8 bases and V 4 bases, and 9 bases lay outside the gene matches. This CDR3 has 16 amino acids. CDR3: CASSSPTSGGIDEQFF. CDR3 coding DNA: TGTGCCAGCAGCTCTCCGACTAGCGGGGGAATCGATGAGCAGTTCTTC.

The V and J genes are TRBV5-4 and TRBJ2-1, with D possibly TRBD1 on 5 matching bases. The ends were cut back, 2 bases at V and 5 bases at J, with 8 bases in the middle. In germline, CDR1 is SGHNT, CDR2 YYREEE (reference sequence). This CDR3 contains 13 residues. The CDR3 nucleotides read TGTGCCAGCAGCTTAGACAGAAACAATGAGCAGTTCTTC. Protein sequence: CASSLDRNNEQFF.

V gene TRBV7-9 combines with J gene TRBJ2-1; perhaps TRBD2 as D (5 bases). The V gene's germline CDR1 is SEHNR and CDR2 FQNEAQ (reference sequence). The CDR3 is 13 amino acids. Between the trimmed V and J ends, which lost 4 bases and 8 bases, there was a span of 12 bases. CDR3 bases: TGTGCCAGCAGCTCGGACTGGGTCGATGAGCAGTTCTTC. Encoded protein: CASSSDWVDEQFF.

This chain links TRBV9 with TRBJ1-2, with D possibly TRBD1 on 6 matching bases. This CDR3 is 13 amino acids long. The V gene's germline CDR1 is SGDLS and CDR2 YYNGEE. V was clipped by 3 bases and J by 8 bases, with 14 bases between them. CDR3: CASSASYRDGYTF. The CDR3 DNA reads TGTGCCAGCAGCGCATCATACAGGGACGGCTACACCTTC.

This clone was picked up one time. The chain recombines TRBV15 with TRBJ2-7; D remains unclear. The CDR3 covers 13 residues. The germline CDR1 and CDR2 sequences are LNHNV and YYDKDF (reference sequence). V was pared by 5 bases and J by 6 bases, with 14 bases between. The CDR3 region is CATSLEFPTEQYF. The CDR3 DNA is TGTGCCACCAGCTTGGAGTTTCCGACCGAGCAGTACTTC.

CDR3 in amino acids: CASSLYGGSQPQHF. The CDR3 nucleotides are TGTGCCAGCAGTTTATACGGGGGTAGTCAGCCCCAGCATTTT. The rearrangement uses TRBV28 and TRBJ1-5; possibly TRBD1 for D (5 bases). The germline V and J ends were trimmed by 1 base and 6 bases, with 10 bases remaining between them. The CDR3 length is 14 residues. Germline V lookup: CDR1 MDHEN, CDR2 SYDVKM.

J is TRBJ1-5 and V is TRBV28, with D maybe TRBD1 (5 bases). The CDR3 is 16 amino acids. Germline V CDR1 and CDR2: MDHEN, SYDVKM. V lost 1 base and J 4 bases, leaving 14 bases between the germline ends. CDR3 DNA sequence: TGTGCCAGCAGTTTATCGGACACAAGATGGAATCAGCCCCAGCATTTT. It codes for CASSLSDTRWNQPQHF.

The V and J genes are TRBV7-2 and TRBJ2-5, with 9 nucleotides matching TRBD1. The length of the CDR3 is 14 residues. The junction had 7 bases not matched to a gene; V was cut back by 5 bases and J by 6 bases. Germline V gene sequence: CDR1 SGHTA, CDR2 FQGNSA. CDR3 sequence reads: CASSRDRVSKTQYF. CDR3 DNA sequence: TGTGCCAGCAGCCGGGACAGGGTGTCCAAGACCCAGTACTTC.

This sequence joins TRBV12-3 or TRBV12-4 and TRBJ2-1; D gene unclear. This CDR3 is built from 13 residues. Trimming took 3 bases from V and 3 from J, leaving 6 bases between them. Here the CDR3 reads CASSFQNYNEQFF. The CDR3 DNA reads TGTGCCAGCAGTTTCCAGAACTACAATGAGCAGTTCTTC.

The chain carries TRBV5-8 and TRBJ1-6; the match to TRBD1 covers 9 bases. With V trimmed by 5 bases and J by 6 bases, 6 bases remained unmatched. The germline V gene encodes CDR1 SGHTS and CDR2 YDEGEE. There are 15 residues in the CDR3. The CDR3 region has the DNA TGTGCCAGCAGTCGGGACAGGGCAAGTAATTCACCCCTCCACTTT. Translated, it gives CASSRDRASNSPLHF. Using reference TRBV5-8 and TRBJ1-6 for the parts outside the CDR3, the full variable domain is EAGVTQSPTHLIKTRGQQATLRCSPISGHTSVYWYQQALGLGLQFLLWYDEGEERNRGNFPPRFSGRQFPNYSSELNVNALELEDSALYLCASSRDRASNSPLHFGNGTRLTVT.

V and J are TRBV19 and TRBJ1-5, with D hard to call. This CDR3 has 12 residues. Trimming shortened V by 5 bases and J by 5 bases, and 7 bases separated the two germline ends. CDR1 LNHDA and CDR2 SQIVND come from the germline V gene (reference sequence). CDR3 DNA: TGTGCCAGTAGTCTTCTTGATCAGCCCCAGCATTTT. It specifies CASSLLDQPQHF.

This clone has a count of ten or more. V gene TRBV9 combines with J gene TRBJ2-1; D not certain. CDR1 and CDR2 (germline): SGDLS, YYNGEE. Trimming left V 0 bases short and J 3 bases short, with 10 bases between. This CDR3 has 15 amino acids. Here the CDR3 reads CASSVEDSSYNEQFF. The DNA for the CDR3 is TGTGCCAGCAGCGTAGAAGATAGCAGCTACAATGAGCAGTTCTTC.

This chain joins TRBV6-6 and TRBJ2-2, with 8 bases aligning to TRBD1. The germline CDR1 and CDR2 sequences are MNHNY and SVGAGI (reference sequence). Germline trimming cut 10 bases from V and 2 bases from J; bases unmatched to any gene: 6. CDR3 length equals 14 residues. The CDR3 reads CATTGTGNTGELFF. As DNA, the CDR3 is TGTGCCACGACCGGGACAGGCAACACCGGGGAGCTGTTTTTT.

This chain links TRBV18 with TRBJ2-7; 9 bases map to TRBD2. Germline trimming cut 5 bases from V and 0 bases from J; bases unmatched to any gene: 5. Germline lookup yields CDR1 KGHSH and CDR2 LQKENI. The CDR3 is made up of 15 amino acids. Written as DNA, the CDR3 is TGTGCCAGCTCAAGACTAGCGGAAGACTCCTACGAGCAGTACTTC. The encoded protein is CASSRLAEDSYEQYF.